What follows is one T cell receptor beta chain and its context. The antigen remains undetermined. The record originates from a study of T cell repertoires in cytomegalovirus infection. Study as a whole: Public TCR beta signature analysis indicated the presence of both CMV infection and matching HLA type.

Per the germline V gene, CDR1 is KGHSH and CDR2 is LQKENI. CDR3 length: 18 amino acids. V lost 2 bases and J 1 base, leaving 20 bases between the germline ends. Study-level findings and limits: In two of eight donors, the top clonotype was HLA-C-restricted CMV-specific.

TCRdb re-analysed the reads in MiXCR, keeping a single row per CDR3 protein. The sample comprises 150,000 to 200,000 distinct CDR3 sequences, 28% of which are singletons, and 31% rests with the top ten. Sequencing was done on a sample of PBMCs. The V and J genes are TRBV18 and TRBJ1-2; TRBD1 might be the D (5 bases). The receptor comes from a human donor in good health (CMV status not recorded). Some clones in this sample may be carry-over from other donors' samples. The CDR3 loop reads CASSPSGTDNTVNYGYTF. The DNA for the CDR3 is TGTGCCAGCTCACCATCTGGGACCGACAATACAGTTAACTATGGCTACACCTTC.